The 3 T cell receptor beta chains below were found in one sample sequenced in a study of graft-versus-host responses after intestinal transplantation. No antigen is known for these receptors. Here immunoSEQ multiplex PCR was the method, and the copy in TCRdb shows in-frame clones only, minus some. The sample holds about 85,000 clones, around 84% seen once. The specimen comprised unstimulated CD4+ T cells sorted from spleen or lymph node cells, sampled before intestinal transplant. All receptors come from a human donor who received an intestinal transplant.

The chain couples TRBV7-8 to TRBJ2-7; 8 bases are shared with TRBD2. Germline CDR1 reads SGHVS; CDR2 reads FQNEAQ. Unmatched junction bases numbered 3, after V lost 6 bases and J lost 2 bases. The CDR3 totals 13 residues. The CDR3 spells CASSSGLAYEQYF. In DNA, the CDR3 is TGTGCCAGCAGTTCGGGACTAGCCTACGAGCAGTACTTC.

This clone was observed a single time. The CDR3 loop reads CASSWRGQYNEQFF. CDR3 coding DNA: TGTGCCAGCAGCTGGAGGGGGCAGTACAATGAGCAGTTCTTC. The V and J genes are TRBV7-2 and TRBJ2-1, with D perhaps TRBD1 (7 bases). V was clipped by 4 bases and J by 4 bases, with 11 bases between them. CDR1 is SGHTA, CDR2 FQGNSA, per germline. The CDR3 sequence is 14 residues long.

This clone has a single count. The rearrangement uses TRBV28 and TRBJ2-1; a possible D gene is TRBD2 (5 bases). Trimming took 9 bases from V and 7 from J, leaving 16 bases between them. CDR3 length equals 13 residues. Germline V gene sequence: CDR1 MDHEN, CDR2 SYDVKM. CDR3 amino acids: CARWRRGSNEQFF. CDR3 bases: TGTGCCAGGTGGAGAAGAGGGTCAAATGAGCAGTTCTTC.